This T cell receptor beta chain came from a study of blood T cell repertoires in COVID-19. Study overall: Spain, Italy and the United States supplied samples that represented acute and convalescent COVID-19.

There are 16 residues in the CDR3. Germline loops: CDR1 SGHNT, CDR2 YYREEE (reference sequence). J was trimmed by 2 bases and V by 3 bases; bases with no gene match: 8. Sequenced by immunoSEQ multiplex PCR; TCRdb stores in-frame clones only, minus some. Of 310,000 or so clones in the sample, roughly 89% are singletons; the top ten hold 8.9%. Participants' reported clinical history set cohort assignment. The chain carries TRBV5-4 and TRBJ1-2; TRBD1 matches at 9 bases. The sequence came from a woman between 18 and 30 years old who had recovered from COVID-19. The sequenced sample was PBMCs or T cells enriched from blood (not recorded which). Here the CDR3 DNA reads TGTGCCAGCAGCTCGACCCGGACAGGGGCCAACTATGGCTACACCTTC. Translated, it gives CASSSTRTGANYGYTF.